A single TCR beta chain is shown here with its context. Assay used: immunoSEQ multiplex PCR; TCRdb lists only in-frame clones, some missing. The table lists roughly 190,000 clones, around 82% of them singletons. The data belong to a study of blood T cell repertoires in COVID-19. The V gene's germline CDR1 is SGHDN and CDR2 FVKESK. V lost 4 bases to trimming and J lost 3 bases; unmatched junction nucleotides: 14. The CDR3 sequence is 17 residues long. The sequencing input was PBMCs or T cells enriched from blood (not recorded which). This chain connects TRBV14 to TRBJ1-1, with 7 bases that match TRBD1. The receptor comes from a woman aged 50 to 60 with acute COVID-19. Here the CDR3 reads CASSLKQGTVDHTEAFF. Here the CDR3 DNA reads TGTGCCAGCAGCCTTAAACAGGGGACGGTCGATCACACTGAAGCTTTCTTT.